This T cell receptor beta chain was retrieved from a study of cytomegalovirus exposure and HLA in healthy donors. Primers for the PCR totalled 60 Vbeta and 13 Jbeta. Sequenced by immunoSEQ multiplex PCR; TCRdb stores in-frame clones only, minus some. The table shows some 40,000 clones, with 74% occurring only once. Between the trimmed V and J ends, which lost 2 bases and 7 bases, there was a span of 13 bases. The V gene's germline CDR1 is SGHRS and CDR2 YFSETQ. There are 13 residues in the CDR3. About this clone: Its specificity is not known.

General observations from the study: Analysis was carried out at a later point, and it linked a missense DCLRE1C variant to TCR beta V- and J-gene trimming. According to an earlier analysis, most TCR beta V segments yielded productive rearrangements about 87% or about 30% of the time. Some V segments, including TRBV6-2 and TRBV6-3, were excluded as indistinguishable.

The gene calls are TRBV5-1 and TRBJ2-7; the D gene is possibly TRBD2 (5 bases). The receptor comes from a man in his thirties or forties in good health and CMV-seronegative. Sequenced material: PBMCs. CDR3 sequence: CASSFERSGEQYF. CDR3 sequence (DNA): TGCGCCAGCAGCTTTGAAAGGTCGGGAGAGCAGTACTTC.